The next 15 T cell receptor beta chains were all read from a single sample in a study of shared clonotypes between healthy human individuals (dated by TCRdb to about 2020). The method behind the library was the immunoSEQ multiplex PCR assay. TCRdb mirrors the immuneACCESS table, restricted to in-frame sequences. Some clones are absent from its copies; in checked studies, under half trace to an unresolved V gene, and the reason for the others is unknown. The sample has about 1,500,000 clones on record, around 95% of them singletons. The ten largest clones add up to about 1% of the sample. The sequenced sample consisted of naive CD4+ T cells sorted from blood. The sample's cell subset or site, from its label and the paper: CD45RA+ positively selected. These receptors all come from a man aged 25-40 years in good health.

In DNA, the CDR3 is TGTGCCAGCAGCCTCGCGCTTAGCGGGAGGGCTTCGTACGAGCAGTACTTC. This encodes CASSLALSGRASYEQYF. This chain uses TRBV7-8 with TRBJ2-7, with TRBD2 identical over 11 bases. The junction had 13 bases not matched to a gene; V was cut back by 5 bases and J by 4 bases. The CDR3 has 17 amino acids. Per the germline V gene, CDR1 is SGHVS and CDR2 is FQNEAQ.

This clone was seen only once. This chain joins TRBV7-8 and TRBJ2-1; D remains unclear. Trimming took off 5 bases at V and 2 bases at J, with 22 bases between the two ends. In germline, CDR1 is SGHVS, CDR2 FQNEAQ. The CDR3 has 18 amino acids. CDR3 in amino acids: CASSAVRVGSLAYNEQFF. The CDR3 DNA sequence: TGTGCCAGCAGCGCAGTTAGGGTAGGATCCCTAGCCTACAATGAGCAGTTCTTC. The entire variable domain, with the rest obtained from reference TRBV7-8 and TRBJ2-1, is as follows: GAGVSQSPRYKVAKRGQDVALRCDPISGHVSLFWYQQALGQGPEFLTYFQNEAQLDKSGLPSDRFFAERPEGSVSTLKIQRTQQEDSAVYLCASSAVRVGSLAYNEQFFGPGTRLTVL.

The chain carries TRBV10-3 and TRBJ1-1; no reliable D call. V was pared by 10 bases and J by 0 bases, with 12 bases between. The CDR3 is 13 amino acids. Germline V CDR1 and CDR2: ENHRY, SYGVKD. CDR3 loop: CATAGPLNTEAFF. CDR3 in DNA: TGTGCCACTGCCGGGCCGTTGAACACTGAAGCTTTCTTT.

V usage is TRBV6-1 and J usage is TRBJ2-1, with TRBD2 identical over 12 bases. CDR1 is MNHNS and CDR2 is SASEGT in the germline V gene. After removal of 2 bases from V and 9 bases from J, the junction contained 11 bases not matched to a gene. The CDR3 runs 17 residues. The CDR3 sequence is CASSELTTSGSRGEQFF. CDR3 bases: TGTGCCAGCAGTGAATTGACGACTAGCGGGAGCCGTGGTGAGCAGTTCTTC.

The V call is TRBV28, the J call TRBJ2-7, with D possibly matching TRBD1 (6 bases). The germline V gene encodes CDR1 MDHEN and CDR2 SYDVKM. V was pared by 6 bases and J by 4 bases, with 13 bases between. This CDR3 has 13 residues. The DNA of the CDR3 is TGTGCCAGCAGCAAGACAGGTAAATACGAGCAGTACTTC. Encoded protein: CASSKTGKYEQYF.

The chain joins TRBV7-8 to TRBJ2-2; possible D gene TRBD2, 5 bases. Trimming cost V 0 bases and J 5 bases, with 10 bases left between them. This CDR3 comprises 15 residues. In germline, CDR1 is SGHVS, CDR2 FQNEAQ. CDR3 nucleotide sequence: TGTGCCAGCAGCTTAGCGCGTACTAGAACCGGGGAGCTGTTTTTT. Amino acid sequence: CASSLARTRTGELFF.

This clone was counted only a few times. CDR3 residues: CATGGTEAFF. CDR3 bases: TGTGCCACCGGGGGCACTGAAGCTTTCTTT. This rearrangement joins TRBV7-9 to TRBJ1-1, with a possible D match to TRBD1 (5 bases). The germline gives CDR1 SEHNR, CDR2 FQNEAQ (reference sequence). The V gene lost 10 bases and the J gene lost 4 bases, with 7 bases spanning the gap. The CDR3 has 10 residues.

This clone has just a few counts. This CDR3 is also generated by other DNA sequences in the sample. The chain combines TRBV28 with TRBJ2-7; D not resolved. Germline loops: CDR1 MDHEN, CDR2 SYDVKM. This CDR3 comprises 12 residues. V shed 5 bases and J shed 0 bases, with 5 bases lying between them. This CDR3 is CASSPNSYEQYF. The CDR3 DNA follows: TGTGCCAGCAGTCCCAACTCCTACGAGCAGTACTTC.

This chain joins TRBV6-5 and TRBJ2-7; maybe TRBD1 (6 bases). The CDR3 loop spans 14 amino acids. The V gene's germline CDR1 is MNHEY and CDR2 SVGAGI. Trimming removed 2 bases at V and 6 bases at J, with 14 bases between. In nucleotides, the CDR3 is TGTGCCAGCAGTTACGACAGGCCTTCTCTCGAGCAGTACTTC. Its translation: CASSYDRPSLEQYF.

The CDR3 is CASSLGGQGYQETQYF. CDR3 bases: TGCGCCAGCAGCTTGGGGGGACAGGGGTACCAAGAGACCCAGTACTTC. This sequence joins TRBV5-1 and TRBJ2-5, with 10 bases fitting TRBD1. The ends lost 0 bases at V and 0 bases at J; junction bases unmatched: 2. Germline V lookup: CDR1 SGHRS, CDR2 YFSETQ. This CDR3 has 16 residues.

The chain uses TRBV4-1 and TRBJ2-1; 10 bases agree with TRBD1. Per the germline V gene, CDR1 is MGHRA and CDR2 is YSYEKL. Unmatched junction bases numbered 9, after V lost 0 bases and J lost 4 bases. The CDR3 extends over 18 amino acids. CDR3 bases: TGCGCCAGCAGCCAAGATTTGCGGACAGGGGGAGGGTACAATGAGCAGTTCTTC. Translation: CASSQDLRTGGGYNEQFF.

The chain is built from TRBV29-1 and TRBJ2-7; D is perhaps TRBD1 (6 bases). CDR3 length: 14 amino acids. Trimming pared 7 bases from V and 3 bases from J, leaving 19 bases between. Germline V CDR1 and CDR2: SQVTM, ANQGSEA. The CDR3 region is CSATTGGSLYEQYF. CDR3 DNA: TGCAGCGCTACGACAGGAGGATCACTCTACGAGCAGTACTTC.

The chain has TRBV7-2 and TRBJ2-7, with 7 nucleotides matching TRBD2. The CDR3 sequence is 17 residues long. Germline values: CDR1 SGHTA, CDR2 FQGNSA. Trimming at V came to 4 bases and at J to 6 bases, leaving 18 bases not matched to a gene. The DNA for the CDR3 is TGTGCCAGCAGCTCAACGGCCGGGAGGTTAGTAGGTGGCGAGCAGTACTTC. Residues: CASSSTAGRLVGGEQYF. Filled out from reference TRBV7-2 and TRBJ2-7, the complete variable domain reads GAGVSQSPSNKVTEKGKDVELRCDPISGHTALYWYRQSLGQGLEFLIYFQGNSAPDKSGLPSDRFSAERTGGSVSTLTIQRTQQEDSAVYLCASSSTAGRLVGGEQYFGPGTRLTVT.

The rearrangement uses TRBV28 and TRBJ1-2, with D possibly matching TRBD1 (6 bases). Germline assignment: CDR1 MDHEN and CDR2 SYDVKM. Deletions cut 4 bases from V and 7 bases from J, with 10 bases between. CDR3 length: 12 amino acids. CDR3 nucleotide sequence: TGTGCCAGCAGTTCAGGGGCTGTTGGCTACACCTTC. This codes for CASSSGAVGYTF.

V and J are TRBV6-5 and TRBJ2-1, with 7 bases fitting TRBD1. Germline CDR1 is MNHEY and CDR2 is SVGAGI. Trimming cost V 4 bases and J 4 bases; bases outside gene matches: 10. This CDR3 spans 16 amino acids. Here the CDR3 reads CASSFQGGPKYNEQFF. The CDR3 region has the DNA TGTGCCAGCAGTTTCCAAGGGGGCCCCAAATACAATGAGCAGTTCTTC.